This entry lists 9 T cell receptor beta chains sequenced from one sample in a study of T cells after yellow fever vaccination. TCRdb fed the 5' RACE reads into MiXCR, producing one record per CDR3 protein. Of 300,000 to 350,000 distinct CDR3 sequences detected, about 7.8% appear once; the ten largest clones hold 17%. The material was PBMCs, obtained about 49 days after the first yellow fever vaccination. The receptors originated from a man aged 18 to 35 who received the YFV17D yellow fever vaccine.

This clonotype was seen at least ten times. V gene TRBV7-3 combines with J gene TRBJ2-1, with TRBD2 identical over 9 bases. J was trimmed by 2 bases and V by 5 bases; bases with no gene match: 10. Germline V gene sequence: CDR1 SGHTA, CDR2 FQGTGA. The CDR3 runs 17 residues. As DNA, the CDR3 is TGTGCCAGCAGCGCACACTCTGAGCGGGGGGCCTACAATGAGCAGTTCTTC. It is translated as CASSAHSERGAYNEQFF.

The table lists this clonotype with many counts. This sequence joins TRBV4-3 and TRBJ2-1; 11 positions match TRBD1. The J segment lost 6 bases and the V segment lost 2 bases, leaving 6 bases of the junction unmatched. Germline assignment: CDR1 LGHNA and CDR2 YSLEER. There are 16 residues in the CDR3. The CDR3 DNA follows: TGCGCCAGCAGCCAAAATACTGGGACAGGGGGCAATGAGCAGTTCTTC. Translated: CASSQNTGTGGNEQFF.

There are many counts of this clonotype. The rearrangement links TRBV4-2 to TRBJ1-4, with a tentative D call TRBD1 (5 bases). The CDR3 is 15 residues long. Germline values: CDR1 LGHNA, CDR2 YNFKEQ. V was shortened by 1 base and J by 3 bases, with 9 bases between the two germline ends. This CDR3 reads CASSQVGGSNEKLFF. The CDR3 coding sequence is TGTGCCAGCAGCCAAGTCGGGGGATCTAATGAAAAACTGTTTTTT.

The rearrangement joins TRBV20-1 to TRBJ2-2; D possibly corresponds to TRBD1 (6 bases). V was cut by 4 bases and J by 7 bases, with 10 bases left in between. This CDR3 region has 12 residues. Germline-derived CDR1 and CDR2 are DFQATT and SNEGSKA (reference sequence). Written as DNA, the CDR3 is TGCAGTGCTACAGGGGAAAGCGGGGAGCTGTTTTTT. As protein: CSATGESGELFF.

This clonotype has more than one count but fewer than ten. The gene calls are TRBV18 and TRBJ1-1; D unresolved. The V end was cut by 1 base, the J end by 7 bases, with 19 bases between. The CDR3 is made up of 16 amino acids. The germline gives CDR1 KGHSH, CDR2 LQKENI. The CDR3 here is CASSPRGPGYRGEAFF. In DNA form, the CDR3 reads TGTGCCAGCTCACCACGGGGTCCGGGGTACAGAGGTGAAGCTTTCTTT.

This chain uses TRBV5-1 with TRBJ2-2; 8 nucleotides line up with TRBD2. This CDR3 is 18 amino acids long. In germline, CDR1 is SGHRS, CDR2 YFSETQ. J gave up 3 bases and V 3 bases, and 13 bases lay outside the gene matches. CDR3 DNA sequence: TGCGCCAGCAGCTCTACCCTCACGGGGGGGCGGTACACCGGGGAGCTGTTTTTT. Its translation is CASSSTLTGGRYTGELFF.

The table lists this clonotype with a few counts. The V gene is TRBV27, the J gene TRBJ2-7; D is unresolved. The CDR3 sequence is 14 residues long. V was clipped by 5 bases and J by 2 bases, with 13 bases between them. The germline CDR1 and CDR2 sequences are MNHEY and SMNVEV (reference sequence). As DNA, the CDR3 is TGTGCCAGCAGTACATACCGGGCCGCCTACGAGCAGTACGTC. Encoded protein: CASSTYRAAYEQYV.

Comments on this clonotype: The germline gene is not matched at one end of the junction; a read error may be the cause. This rearrangement joins TRBV6-5 to TRBJ2-1, with D possibly being TRBD1 (5 bases). The CDR3 runs to 13 residues. CDR1 MNHEY and CDR2 SVGAGI come from the germline V gene. The CDR3 sequence: CASTYSRGPEQFF. CDR3 DNA sequence: TGTGCCAGCACTTACTCAAGGGGTCCTGAGCAGTTCTTC.

This clonotype was observed a handful of times. CDR3 in DNA: TGTGCCATCAAATTGACTAGCGGGGGGGCTAATGAGCAGTTCTTC. This gives the protein CAIKLTSGGANEQFF. This rearrangement joins TRBV10-3 to TRBJ2-1, with 14 bases that match TRBD2. The V gene end was trimmed by 7 bases and the J gene end by 7 bases; junction bases not matched to a gene: 6. The CDR3 runs to 15 residues. CDR1 is ENHRY and CDR2 is SYGVKD in the germline V gene.